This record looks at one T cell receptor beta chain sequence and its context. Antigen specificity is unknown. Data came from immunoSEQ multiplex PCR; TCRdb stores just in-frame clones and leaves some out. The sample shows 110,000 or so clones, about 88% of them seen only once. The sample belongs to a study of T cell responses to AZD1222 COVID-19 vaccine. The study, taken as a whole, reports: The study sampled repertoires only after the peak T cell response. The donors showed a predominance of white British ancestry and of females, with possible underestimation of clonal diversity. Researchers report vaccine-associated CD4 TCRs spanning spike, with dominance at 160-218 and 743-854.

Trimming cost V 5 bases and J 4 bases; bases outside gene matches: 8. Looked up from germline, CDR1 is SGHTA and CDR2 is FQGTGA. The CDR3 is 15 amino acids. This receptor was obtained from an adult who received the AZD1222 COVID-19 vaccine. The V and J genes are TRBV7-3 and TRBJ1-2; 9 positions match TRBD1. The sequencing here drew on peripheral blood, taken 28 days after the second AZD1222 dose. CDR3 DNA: TGTGCCAGCAGCCTGACAGGGGGAGGGGCCTATGGCTACACCTTC. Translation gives CASSLTGGGAYGYTF.